These 21 T cell receptor beta chains came from one sample sequenced in a study of T cells in Graves' hyperthyroidism and ophthalmopathy. The source material, RNA transcripts, was used to amplify TCR beta CDR3 regions. RT-PCR in the first round (using the HTBI primer set) targeted the TCR CDR3. TCRdb analysed the multiplex PCR reads with MiXCR anew, one entry per CDR3 protein. Of 340,000 or so distinct CDR3 sequences in the sample, 21% were seen once. The sample comprised blood. The source is a woman in her forties or fifties with Graves' hyperthyroidism.

This clonotype was recorded many times. This rearrangement joins TRBV27 to TRBJ1-5, with 8 bases that match TRBD1. The CDR3 contains 19 residues. Germline V gives CDR1 MNHEY, CDR2 SMNVEV (reference sequence). J gave up 1 base and V 2 bases, and 13 bases lay outside the gene matches. The CDR3 sequence is CASSLPSPGQGLSNQPQHF. CDR3 bases: TGTGCCAGCAGTTTACCAAGCCCCGGACAGGGTCTCAGCAATCAGCCCCAGCATTTT.

This clonotype was seen only a few times. This sequence joins TRBV5-1 and TRBJ2-2, with a possible D match to TRBD1 (5 bases). The CDR3 is 15 residues long. Trimming took off 4 bases at V and 6 bases at J, with 16 bases between the two ends. Germline V gene data show CDR1 as SGHRS and CDR2 as YFSETQ. The CDR3 is CASSMSDSFAGELFF. The CDR3, as DNA: TGCGCCAGCAGCATGAGCGACAGTTTCGCCGGGGAGCTGTTTTTT. The whole variable domain, remainder taken from reference TRBV5-1 and TRBJ2-2, is KAGVTQTPRYLIKTRGQQVTLSCSPISGHRSVSWYQQTPGQGLQFLFEYFSETQRNKGNFPGRFSGRQFSNSRSEMNVSTLELGDSALYLCASSMSDSFAGELFFGEGSRLTVL.

This clonotype was recorded many times. J is TRBJ2-3 and V is TRBV11-2; possible D gene TRBD1, 5 bases. Germline assignment: CDR1 SGHAT and CDR2 FQNNGV. Trimming took 2 bases from V and 3 from J, leaving 9 bases between them. This CDR3 is 14 amino acids long. The CDR3, as DNA: TGTGCCAGCAGCTTAAGCAGGGTAACAGATACGCAGTATTTT. This gives the protein CASSLSRVTDTQYF.

This clonotype has a count of ten or more. This rearrangement joins TRBV20-1 to TRBJ2-1; 7 bases are shared with TRBD1. Germline-derived CDR1 and CDR2 are DFQATT and SNEGSKA (reference sequence). V gave up 1 base and J gave up 7 bases; unmatched junction bases: 7. This CDR3 comprises 14 residues. Here the CDR3 reads CSARGETGLNEQFF. The CDR3 DNA reads as TGCAGTGCTAGAGGGGAGACAGGGTTGAATGAGCAGTTCTTC.

The chain uses TRBV6-2 or TRBV6-3 and TRBJ2-7; D remains unclear. Per the germline V gene, CDR1 is MNHEY and CDR2 is SVGEGT. V lost 6 bases, J lost 5 bases, and 17 bases lay in between. The CDR3 is 14 residues long. The CDR3 nucleotides read TGTGCCAGCAGCCGGACGGACGGTTGGAACGAGCAGTACTTC. It translates to CASSRTDGWNEQYF.

This clonotype has more than one count but fewer than ten. V is TRBV7-9 and J is TRBJ1-6; possibly TRBD1 for D (5 bases). Per germline, CDR1 SEHNR and CDR2 FQNEAQ (reference sequence). CDR3 size: 16 residues. The V gene lost 4 bases and the J gene lost 10 bases, with 20 bases spanning the gap. The CDR3 bases are TGTGCCAGCAGCTCAATACCCGGGACCCGGGGATCACCCCTCCACTTT. Its protein product is CASSSIPGTRGSPLHF.

This clonotype was counted ten times or more. The chain is built from TRBV2 and TRBJ1-1; the match to TRBD1 covers 7 bases. This CDR3 has 13 amino acids. Per the germline V gene, CDR1 is SNHLY and CDR2 is FYNNEI. Trimming cost V 6 bases and J 5 bases; bases outside gene matches: 6. The CDR3 region is CASRGDRWTEAFF. The CDR3 DNA is TGTGCCAGCAGGGGGGACAGATGGACTGAAGCTTTCTTT.

This clonotype was picked up many times. The chain combines TRBV15 with TRBJ2-5; no clear D. The germline CDR1 and CDR2 sequences are LNHNV and YYDKDF (reference sequence). Trimming took off 5 bases at V and 5 bases at J, with 18 bases between the two ends. The CDR3 runs 15 residues. The CDR3, as DNA: TGTGCCACCAGCCCCAGGCAGGCGGTTCAGGAGACCCAGTACTTC. This codes for CATSPRQAVQETQYF.

V and J are TRBV28 and TRBJ2-1, with 14 positions matching TRBD2. The junction had 5 bases not matched to a gene; V was cut back by 5 bases and J by 2 bases. This CDR3 is 17 amino acids long. The germline V gene encodes CDR1 MDHEN and CDR2 SYDVKM. CDR3 protein: CASSAQTSGRAYNEQFF. As DNA, the CDR3 is TGTGCCAGCAGTGCCCAGACTAGCGGGAGGGCCTACAATGAGCAGTTCTTC.

This clonotype was seen at least ten times. The chain is built from TRBV12-3 or TRBV12-4 and TRBJ1-4, with 7 bases aligning to TRBD1. This CDR3 comprises 16 residues. V trimming: 5 bases; J trimming: 2 bases; junction bases outside the gene matches: 8. CDR3 bases: TGTGCCAGCAGTCGGGACAGATGGATTACTAATGAAAAACTGTTTTTT. It is translated as CASSRDRWITNEKLFF.

This clonotype was recorded at least ten times. V and J are TRBV20-1 and TRBJ2-3; D may match TRBD1 or TRBD2 (5 bases each). CDR1 and CDR2 (germline): DFQATT, SNEGSKA (reference sequence). The CDR3 is 15 amino acids. V was cut by 0 bases and J by 3 bases, with 13 bases left in between. Here the CDR3 DNA reads TGCAGTGCTAGAGAGGCGAGGGCAGGGACAGATACGCAGTATTTT. This translates into CSAREARAGTDTQYF.

This clonotype was seen only a few times. An end of the junction does not agree with germline; a read error may underlie this. The V call is TRBV3-1, the J call TRBJ2-2, with a tentative D call TRBD2 (5 bases). Germline lookup yields CDR1 LGHDT and CDR2 YNNKEL (reference sequence). The length of the CDR3 is 14 residues. DNA of the CDR3: TGTGCCAGCAGCCAAGCTCCGAACACCGGGGAGCTGCTTTTT. Amino acid sequence: CASSQAPNTGELLF.

The V gene is TRBV20-1, the J gene TRBJ2-5; D remains unclear. The CDR3 runs to 14 residues. V dropped 3 bases and J dropped 0 bases, with 11 bases sitting between them. The V gene's germline CDR1 is DFQATT and CDR2 SNEGSKA (reference sequence). As DNA, the CDR3 is TGCAGTGCTAGGAGCTCTAACTACCAAGAGACCCAGTACTTC. This translates into CSARSSNYQETQYF.

This clonotype was detected many times. This rearrangement joins TRBV28 to TRBJ1-2; 9 bases map to TRBD1. Germline V gene lookup returns CDR1 MDHEN and CDR2 SYDVKM. The J segment lost 6 bases and the V segment lost 2 bases, leaving 7 bases of the junction unmatched. This CDR3 region has 15 residues. The chain's CDR3 is CASSLGGQGVDGYTF. The DNA of the CDR3 is TGTGCCAGCAGTTTAGGGGGACAGGGTGTTGATGGCTACACCTTC.

This clonotype was counted at least ten times. The junction departs from germline at one end; a sequencing error may be responsible. The chain employs TRBV20-1 and TRBJ2-7, with D unresolved. The germline V gene has CDR1 DFQATT and CDR2 SNEGSKA (reference sequence). The length of the CDR3 is 13 residues. The CDR3 region is CSAREVAAYERYF. The CDR3, as DNA: TGCAGTGCTAGAGAGGTGGCCGCGTACGAGCGGTACTTC.

This clonotype occurred many times. The chain is built from TRBV30 and TRBJ1-4; no firm D call. This CDR3 has 12 amino acids. Trimming shortened V by 7 bases and J by 3 bases, and 9 bases separated the two germline ends. Germline lookup yields CDR1 GTSNPN and CDR2 SVGIG (reference sequence). The CDR3 region is CASQVANEKLFF. The CDR3 DNA sequence: TGTGCCTCCCAGGTGGCTAATGAAAAACTGTTTTTT.

This clonotype has a count of ten or more. The J gene is TRBJ2-7, the V gene TRBV6-1; the D gene is possibly TRBD2 (6 bases). Trimming took off 8 bases at V and 5 bases at J, with 19 bases between the two ends. This CDR3 contains 14 residues. In germline, CDR1 is MNHNS, CDR2 SASEGT. The DNA of the CDR3 is TGTGCCAGCTCCGGGGGTGGAGGGTTCCACGAGCAGTACTTC. This codes for CASSGGGGFHEQYF.

This clonotype was recorded at least ten times. The rearrangement joins TRBV27 to TRBJ2-2; D could derive from TRBD1 or TRBD2 (6 bases each). The CDR3 runs 15 residues. Germline CDR1 reads MNHEY; CDR2 reads SMNVEV (reference sequence). The V end was cut by 2 bases, the J end by 5 bases, with 12 bases between. The CDR3, as DNA: TGTGCCAGCAGTTTACCGGGGGCGCGGACCGGGGAGCTGTTTTTT. Protein: CASSLPGARTGELFF.

J is TRBJ2-1 and V is TRBV7-9, with D maybe TRBD2 (5 bases). CDR1 is SEHNR and CDR2 is FQNEAQ in the germline V gene (reference sequence). The ends were cut back, 5 bases at V and 3 bases at J, with 17 bases in the middle. CDR3 length: 16 amino acids. The DNA of the CDR3 is TGTGCCAGCAGCCCCTTTGGAGCGGACGGCTACAATGAGCAGTTCTTC. Protein product: CASSPFGADGYNEQFF. Drawing the rest from reference TRBV7-9 and TRBJ2-1, the complete variable domain is DTGVSQNPRHKITKRGQNVTFRCDPISEHNRLYWYRQTLGQGPEFLTYFQNEAQLEKSRLLSDRFSAERPKGSFSTLEIQRTEQGDSAMYLCASSPFGADGYNEQFFGPGTRLTVL.

In this sample, this clonotype turned up many times. This rearrangement joins TRBV5-1 to TRBJ1-1; TRBD1 is a possible D gene (6 bases). The CDR3 has 15 amino acids. With 4 bases removed from V and 1 base from J, the gap between germline ends came to 14 bases. Per the germline V gene, CDR1 is SGHRS and CDR2 is YFSETQ. The chain's CDR3 is CASSKNRETNTEAFF. In DNA form, the CDR3 reads TGCGCCAGCAGCAAAAACAGGGAAACGAACACTGAAGCTTTCTTT.

With regard to this clonotype: This may be a read error: a much more frequent sequence differs by one nucleotide. The rearrangement uses TRBV11-2 and TRBJ2-7; 8 bases fit TRBD2. Germline CDR1 and CDR2: SGHAT and FQNNGV. This CDR3 comprises 19 residues. The V segment lost 1 base and the J segment 5 bases; nucleotides outside the gene matches: 19. CDR3 DNA sequence: TGTGCCAGCAGCTTAGTTACAGGGTCTTGGGCGGGAGGCACCCACGAGCAGTACTTC. Translation gives CASSLVTGSWAGGTHEQYF.